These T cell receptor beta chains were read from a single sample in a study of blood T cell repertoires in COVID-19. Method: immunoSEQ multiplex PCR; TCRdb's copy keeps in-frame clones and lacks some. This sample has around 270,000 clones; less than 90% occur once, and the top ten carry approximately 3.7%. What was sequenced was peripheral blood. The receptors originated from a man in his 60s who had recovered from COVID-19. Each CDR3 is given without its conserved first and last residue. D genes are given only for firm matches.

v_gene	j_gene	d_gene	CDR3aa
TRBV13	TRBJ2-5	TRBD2	ASSPAVGGGETQY
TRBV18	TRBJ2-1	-	ASSPRGTSYNEQF
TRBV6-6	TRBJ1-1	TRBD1	ASRDRGLNTEAF
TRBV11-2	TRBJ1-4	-	ASSLTGGNEKLF
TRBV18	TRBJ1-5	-	ASSPRIENQPQH
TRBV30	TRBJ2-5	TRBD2	AWSGAGETWGETQY
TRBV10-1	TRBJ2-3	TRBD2	ASSVLAGATDTQY
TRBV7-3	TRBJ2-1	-	ASSPLAGSYNEQF
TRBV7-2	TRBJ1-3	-	ASSQRRAVDTIY
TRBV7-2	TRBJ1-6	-	ASSLSGGNSPLH
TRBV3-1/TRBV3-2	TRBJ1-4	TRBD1	ASSQKTGLWEKLF
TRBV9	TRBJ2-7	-	ASSSVGGPYEQY
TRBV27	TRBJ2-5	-	ASSLIAPGLSGETQY
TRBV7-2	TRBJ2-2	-	ASSFTGTHVTTGELF
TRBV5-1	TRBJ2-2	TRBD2	ASSPTPGGANTGELF
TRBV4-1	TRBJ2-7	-	ASSQDPWSSYEQY
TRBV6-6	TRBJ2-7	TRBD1	ASSAQGGNYEQY
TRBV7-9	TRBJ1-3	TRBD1	ASSLQGGGNTIY
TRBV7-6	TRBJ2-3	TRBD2	ASTSGGLSDTQY
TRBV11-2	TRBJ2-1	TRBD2	ASRQAGGRLKEQF
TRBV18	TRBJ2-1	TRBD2	ASSPGLDNEQF
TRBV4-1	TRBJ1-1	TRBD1	ASSQVFRDRGDTEAF
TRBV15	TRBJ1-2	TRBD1	ATSSSGTAYYGYT
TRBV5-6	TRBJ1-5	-	ASSPTGESNQPQH
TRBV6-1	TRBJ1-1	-	ASSEGDTPLAF
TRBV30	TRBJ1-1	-	AWSRGFVNTEAF
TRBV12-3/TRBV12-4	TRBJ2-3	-	ASSSGHTQY
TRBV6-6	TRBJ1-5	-	ASSSTGSQPQH
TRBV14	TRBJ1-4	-	ASSQLGQTNEKLF
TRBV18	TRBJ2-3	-	ASSPAGFTDTQY
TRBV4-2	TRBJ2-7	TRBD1	ASSQLQGAASEQY
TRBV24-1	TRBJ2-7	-	ATSDLGEKQY
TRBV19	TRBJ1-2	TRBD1	ASLSRGRGPVGYGYT
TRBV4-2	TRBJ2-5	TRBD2	ASRARERGGAETQY
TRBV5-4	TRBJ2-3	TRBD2	ASSFSGAVTDTQY
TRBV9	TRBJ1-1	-	ASSPLGGRDTEAF
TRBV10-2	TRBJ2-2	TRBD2	ASSRTSGGTGELF
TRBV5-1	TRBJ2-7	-	ASSLSSGRQY
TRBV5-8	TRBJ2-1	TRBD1	ASSLETGGYNEQF
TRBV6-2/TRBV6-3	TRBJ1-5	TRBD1	ASSPYSDRGNQPQH
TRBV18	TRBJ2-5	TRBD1	ASSPGTVETQY
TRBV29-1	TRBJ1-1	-	SGGTTEAF
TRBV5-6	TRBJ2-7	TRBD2	ASSFTSGGLLSYEQY
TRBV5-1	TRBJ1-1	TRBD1	ASSLTGAAVNTEAF
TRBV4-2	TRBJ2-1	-	ASSQNRGPYNEQF
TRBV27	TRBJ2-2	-	ASSLKPTGTGELF
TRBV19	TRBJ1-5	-	ASSIAGIYNQPQH
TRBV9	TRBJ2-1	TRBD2	ASSHRLAGGDNEQF
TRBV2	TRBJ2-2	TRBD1	ASNRDSSNTGELF
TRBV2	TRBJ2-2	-	ASSEVLSIGELF
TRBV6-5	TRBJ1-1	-	ASKEQAGTEAF
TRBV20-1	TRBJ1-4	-	SARNSEKLF
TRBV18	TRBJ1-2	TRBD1	ASSPPVRQGADGYT
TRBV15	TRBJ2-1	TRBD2	ATSRGGGGYNEQF
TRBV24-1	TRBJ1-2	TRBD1	ATSDAGGWQYGYT
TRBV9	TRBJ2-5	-	ASSTHPGQETQY
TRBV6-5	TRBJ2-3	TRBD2	ASSPERGYTDTQY
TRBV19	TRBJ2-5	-	ASSINSVETQY
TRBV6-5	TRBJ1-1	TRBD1	ASRRGAGGATEAF